One and the same sample provided the 3 T cell receptor beta chains below, sequenced in a study of T-cell memory formation after mild COVID-19. TCRdb processed the 5' RACE reads anew with MiXCR; each CDR3 protein has one entry. The table shows a few hundred thousand distinct CDR3 sequences, with roughly 19% occurring only once. Sequencing was carried out using PBMCs or a T cell subset sorted from them (not recorded which). The receptors shown here come from a young man who had mild COVID-19 (a few samples of this study predate the infection). Cell type and time point are not known.

Only a few counts were recorded for this clonotype. The chain employs TRBV7-8 and TRBJ2-3, with TRBD2 matching over 9 bases. V lost 1 base to trimming and J lost 7 bases; unmatched junction nucleotides: 9. Germline V gene lookup returns CDR1 SGHVS and CDR2 FQNEAQ. The CDR3 is made up of 16 amino acids. Written as DNA, the CDR3 is TGTGCCAGCAGCTTAGGTCTAGCGGGGCCAGGGTATACGCAGTATTTT. It yields the protein CASSLGLAGPGYTQYF. The full variable domain, with the rest looked up from reference TRBV7-8 and TRBJ2-3, is GAGVSQSPRYKVAKRGQDVALRCDPISGHVSLFWYQQALGQGPEFLTYFQNEAQLDKSGLPSDRFFAERPEGSVSTLKIQRTQQEDSAVYLCASSLGLAGPGYTQYFGPGTRLTVL.

In this sample, this clonotype turned up a few times. The chain recombines TRBV6-6 with TRBJ1-5; TRBD1 matches at 7 bases. The CDR3 extends over 16 amino acids. V lost 6 bases, J lost 1 base, and 9 bases stayed unmatched. Germline assignment: CDR1 MNHNY and CDR2 SVGAGI (reference sequence). CDR3 protein: CASRVTGARSNQPQHF. The DNA of the CDR3 is TGTGCCAGCAGAGTTACAGGGGCGAGGAGCAATCAGCCCCAGCATTTT.

V usage is TRBV7-2 and J usage is TRBJ2-1; D remains ambiguous. This CDR3 has 14 residues. The V end was cut by 3 bases, the J end by 6 bases, with 12 bases between. Germline CDR1 reads SGHTA; CDR2 reads FQGNSA. CDR3 loop: CASSFLLTSNEQFF. In DNA, the CDR3 is TGTGCCAGCAGCTTTCTCCTTACGAGCAATGAGCAGTTCTTC.